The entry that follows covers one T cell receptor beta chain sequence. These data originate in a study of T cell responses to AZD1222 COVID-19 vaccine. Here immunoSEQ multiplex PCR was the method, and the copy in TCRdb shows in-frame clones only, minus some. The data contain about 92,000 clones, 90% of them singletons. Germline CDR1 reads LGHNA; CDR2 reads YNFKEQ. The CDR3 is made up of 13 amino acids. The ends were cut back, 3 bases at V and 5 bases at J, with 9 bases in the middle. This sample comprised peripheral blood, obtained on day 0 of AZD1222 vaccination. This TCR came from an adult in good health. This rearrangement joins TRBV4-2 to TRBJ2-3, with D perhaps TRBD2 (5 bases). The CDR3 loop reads CASSQDSKDTQYF. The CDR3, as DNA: TGTGCCAGCAGCCAGGACTCGAAAGATACGCAGTATTTT.